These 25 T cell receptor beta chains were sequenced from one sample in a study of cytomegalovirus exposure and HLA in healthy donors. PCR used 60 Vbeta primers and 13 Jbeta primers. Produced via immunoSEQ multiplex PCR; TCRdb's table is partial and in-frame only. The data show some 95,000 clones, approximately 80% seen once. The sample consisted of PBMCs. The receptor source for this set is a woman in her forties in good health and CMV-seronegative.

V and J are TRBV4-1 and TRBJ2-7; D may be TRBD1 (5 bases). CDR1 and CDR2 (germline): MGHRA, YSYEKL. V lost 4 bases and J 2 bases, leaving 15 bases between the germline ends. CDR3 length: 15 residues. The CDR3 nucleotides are TGCGCCAGCAGCCCAGAGTCAGGGATCCCCTACGAGCAGTACTTC. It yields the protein CASSPESGIPYEQYF.

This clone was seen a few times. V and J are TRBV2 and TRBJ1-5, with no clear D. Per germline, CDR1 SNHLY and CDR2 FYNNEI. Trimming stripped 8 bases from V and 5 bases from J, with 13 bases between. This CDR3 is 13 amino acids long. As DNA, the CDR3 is TGTGCCAGCGCGGAGCTATGGCATCAGCCCCAGCATTTT. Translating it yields CASAELWHQPQHF.

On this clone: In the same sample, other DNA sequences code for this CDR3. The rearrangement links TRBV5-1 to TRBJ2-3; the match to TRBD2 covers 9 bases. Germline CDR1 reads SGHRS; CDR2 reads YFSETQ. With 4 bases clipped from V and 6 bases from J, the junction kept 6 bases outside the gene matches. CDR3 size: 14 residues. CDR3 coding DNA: TGCGCCAGCAGCACGACTAGCGGAGGGGATACGCAGTATTTT. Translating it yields CASSTTSGGDTQYF. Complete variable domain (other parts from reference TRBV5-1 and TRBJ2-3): KAGVTQTPRYLIKTRGQQVTLSCSPISGHRSVSWYQQTPGQGLQFLFEYFSETQRNKGNFPGRFSGRQFSNSRSEMNVSTLELGDSALYLCASSTTSGGDTQYFGPGTRLTVL.

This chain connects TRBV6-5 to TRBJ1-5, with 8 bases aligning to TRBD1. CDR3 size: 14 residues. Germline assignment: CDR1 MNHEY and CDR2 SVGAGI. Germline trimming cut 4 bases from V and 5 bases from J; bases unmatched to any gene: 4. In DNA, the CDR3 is TGTGCCAGCAGTTTAGGGACAGGTCATCAGCCCCAGCATTTT. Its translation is CASSLGTGHQPQHF.

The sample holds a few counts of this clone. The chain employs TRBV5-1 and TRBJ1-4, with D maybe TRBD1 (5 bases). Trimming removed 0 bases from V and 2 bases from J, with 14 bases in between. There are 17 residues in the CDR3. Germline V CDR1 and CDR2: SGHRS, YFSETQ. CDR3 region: CASSLGVLPGTNEKLFF. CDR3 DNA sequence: TGCGCCAGCAGCTTGGGGGTGCTACCAGGGACTAATGAAAAACTGTTTTTT. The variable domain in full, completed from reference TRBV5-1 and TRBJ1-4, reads KAGVTQTPRYLIKTRGQQVTLSCSPISGHRSVSWYQQTPGQGLQFLFEYFSETQRNKGNFPGRFSGRQFSNSRSEMNVSTLELGDSALYLCASSLGVLPGTNEKLFFGSGTQLSVL.

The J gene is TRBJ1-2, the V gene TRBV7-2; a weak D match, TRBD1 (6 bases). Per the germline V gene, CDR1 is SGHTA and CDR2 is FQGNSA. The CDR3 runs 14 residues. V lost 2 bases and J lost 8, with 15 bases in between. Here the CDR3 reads CASSLLGQTGGYTF. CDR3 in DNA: TGTGCCAGCAGCTTATTAGGACAGACGGGAGGCTACACCTTC.

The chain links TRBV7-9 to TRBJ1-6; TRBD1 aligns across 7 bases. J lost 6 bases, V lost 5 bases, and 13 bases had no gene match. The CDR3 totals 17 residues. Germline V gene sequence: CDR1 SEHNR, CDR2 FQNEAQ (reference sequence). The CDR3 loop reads CASSRDMTGSSNSPLHF. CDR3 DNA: TGTGCCAGCAGCCGAGATATGACAGGGTCCAGTAATTCACCCCTCCACTTT.

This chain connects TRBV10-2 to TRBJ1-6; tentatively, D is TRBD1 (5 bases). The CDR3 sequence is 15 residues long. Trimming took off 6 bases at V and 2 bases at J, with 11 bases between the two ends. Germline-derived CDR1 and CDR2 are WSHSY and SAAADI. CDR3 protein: CASRSSGAYNSPLHF. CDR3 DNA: TGCGCCAGCAGGTCCTCGGGGGCCTATAATTCACCCCTCCACTTT.

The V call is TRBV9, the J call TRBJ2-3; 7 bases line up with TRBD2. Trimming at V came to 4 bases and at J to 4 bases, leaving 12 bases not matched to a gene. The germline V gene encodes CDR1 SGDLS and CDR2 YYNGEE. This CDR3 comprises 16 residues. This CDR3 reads CASSPWSGATADTQYF. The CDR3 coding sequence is TGTGCCAGCAGCCCATGGAGCGGGGCGACGGCAGATACGCAGTATTTT.

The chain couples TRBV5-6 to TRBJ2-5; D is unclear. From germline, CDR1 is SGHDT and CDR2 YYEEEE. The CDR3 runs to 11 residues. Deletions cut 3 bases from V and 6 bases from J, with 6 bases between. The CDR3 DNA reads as TGTGCCAGCAGCTGGCAAAAGACCCAGTACTTC. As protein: CASSWQKTQYF.

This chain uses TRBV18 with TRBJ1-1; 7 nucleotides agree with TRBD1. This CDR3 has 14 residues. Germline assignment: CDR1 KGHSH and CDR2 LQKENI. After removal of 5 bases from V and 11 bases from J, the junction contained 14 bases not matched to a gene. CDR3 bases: TGTGCCAGCTCAGGATCCGGGACAGCCCCCTGGGCTTTCTTT. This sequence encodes CASSGSGTAPWAFF.

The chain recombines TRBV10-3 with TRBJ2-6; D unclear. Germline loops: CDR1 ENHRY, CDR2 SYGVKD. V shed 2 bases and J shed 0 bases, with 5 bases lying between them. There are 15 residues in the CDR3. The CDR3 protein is CAISEPFSGANVLTF. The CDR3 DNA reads TGTGCCATCAGTGAGCCCTTCTCTGGGGCCAACGTCCTGACTTTC.

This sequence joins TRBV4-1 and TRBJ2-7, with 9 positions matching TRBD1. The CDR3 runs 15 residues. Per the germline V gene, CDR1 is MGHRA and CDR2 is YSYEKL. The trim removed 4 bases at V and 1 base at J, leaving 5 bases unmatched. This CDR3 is CASSLPGQGSYEQYF. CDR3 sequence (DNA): TGCGCCAGCAGCCTCCCGGGACAGGGTTCCTACGAGCAGTACTTC.

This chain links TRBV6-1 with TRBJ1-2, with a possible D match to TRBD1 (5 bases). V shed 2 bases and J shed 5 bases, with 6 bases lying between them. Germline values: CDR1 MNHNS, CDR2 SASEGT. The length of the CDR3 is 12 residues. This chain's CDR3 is CASSERGYGYTF. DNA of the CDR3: TGTGCCAGCAGTGAAAGGGGTTATGGCTACACCTTC.

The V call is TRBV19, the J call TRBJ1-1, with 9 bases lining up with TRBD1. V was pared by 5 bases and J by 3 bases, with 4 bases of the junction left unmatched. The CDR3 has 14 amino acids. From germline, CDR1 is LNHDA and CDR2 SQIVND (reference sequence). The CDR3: CASSEQGADTEAFF. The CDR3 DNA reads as TGTGCCAGTAGTGAACAGGGGGCAGACACTGAAGCTTTCTTT. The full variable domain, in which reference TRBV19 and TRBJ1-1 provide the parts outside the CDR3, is DGGITQSPKYLFRKEGQNVTLSCEQNLNHDAMYWYRQDPGQGLRLIYYSQIVNDFQKGDIAEGYSVSREKKESFPLTVTSAQKNPTAFYLCASSEQGADTEAFFGQGTRLTVV.

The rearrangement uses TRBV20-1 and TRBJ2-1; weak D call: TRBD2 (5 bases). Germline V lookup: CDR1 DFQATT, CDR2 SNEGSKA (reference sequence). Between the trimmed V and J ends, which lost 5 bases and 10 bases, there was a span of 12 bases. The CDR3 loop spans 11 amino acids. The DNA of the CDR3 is TGCAGTGCTCCGAGTAGAGGGGAGCAGTTCTTC. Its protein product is CSAPSRGEQFF.

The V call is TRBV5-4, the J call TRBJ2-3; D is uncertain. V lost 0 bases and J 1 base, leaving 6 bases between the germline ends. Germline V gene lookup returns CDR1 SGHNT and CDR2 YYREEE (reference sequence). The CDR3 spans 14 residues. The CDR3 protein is CASSLERGTDTQYF. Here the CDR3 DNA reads TGTGCCAGCAGCTTGGAACGGGGCACAGATACGCAGTATTTT.

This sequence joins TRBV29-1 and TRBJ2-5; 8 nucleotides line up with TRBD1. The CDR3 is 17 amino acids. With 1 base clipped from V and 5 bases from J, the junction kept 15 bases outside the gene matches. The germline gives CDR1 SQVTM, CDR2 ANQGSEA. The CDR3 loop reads CSVEGRITGGSTETQYF. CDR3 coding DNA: TGCAGCGTTGAAGGGCGGATCACAGGGGGTTCGACGGAGACCCAGTACTTC.

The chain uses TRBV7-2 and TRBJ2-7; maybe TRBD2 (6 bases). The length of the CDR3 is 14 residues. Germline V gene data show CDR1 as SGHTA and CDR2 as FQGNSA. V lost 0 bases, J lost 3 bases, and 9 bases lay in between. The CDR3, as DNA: TGTGCCAGCAGCTTAGCGGGGGGTTACTACGAGCAGTACTTC. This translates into CASSLAGGYYEQYF.

CDR3 DNA sequence: TGTGCCAGCAGTGAGACCAGGGTTGCTGAGCAGTTCTTC. Protein sequence: CASSETRVAEQFF. The rearrangement joins TRBV25-1 to TRBJ2-1; a possible D gene is TRBD1 (5 bases). From germline, CDR1 is MGHDK and CDR2 SYGVNS. The ends were cut back, 3 bases at V and 9 bases at J, with 12 bases in the middle. This CDR3 spans 13 amino acids. Using reference TRBV25-1 and TRBJ2-1 for the parts outside the CDR3, the full variable domain is EADIYQTPRYLVIGTGKKITLECSQTMGHDKMYWYQQDPGMELHLIHYSYGVNSTEKGDLSSESTVSRIRTEHFPLTLESARPSHTSQYLCASSETRVAEQFFGPGTRLTVL.

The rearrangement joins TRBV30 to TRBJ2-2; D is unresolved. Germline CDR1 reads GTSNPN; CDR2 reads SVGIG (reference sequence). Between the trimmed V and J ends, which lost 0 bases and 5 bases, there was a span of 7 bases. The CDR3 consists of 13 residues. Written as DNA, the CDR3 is TGTGCCTGGAGTGTGTACGGGACCGGGGAGCTGTTTTTT. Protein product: CAWSVYGTGELFF.

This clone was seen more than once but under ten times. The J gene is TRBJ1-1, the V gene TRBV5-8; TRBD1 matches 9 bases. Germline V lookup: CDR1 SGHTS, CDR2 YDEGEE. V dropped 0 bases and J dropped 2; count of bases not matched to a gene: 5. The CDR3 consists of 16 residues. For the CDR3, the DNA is TGTGCCAGCAGCTTGGACAGGGGGCGAGCTAACACTGAAGCTTTCTTT. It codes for CASSLDRGRANTEAFF.

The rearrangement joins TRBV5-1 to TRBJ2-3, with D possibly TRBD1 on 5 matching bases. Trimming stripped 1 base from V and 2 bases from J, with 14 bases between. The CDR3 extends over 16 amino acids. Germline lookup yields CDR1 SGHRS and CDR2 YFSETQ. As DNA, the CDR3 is TGCGCCAGCAGCTTGTGGCAAGCAGGGAACACAGATACGCAGTATTTT. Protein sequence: CASSLWQAGNTDTQYF.

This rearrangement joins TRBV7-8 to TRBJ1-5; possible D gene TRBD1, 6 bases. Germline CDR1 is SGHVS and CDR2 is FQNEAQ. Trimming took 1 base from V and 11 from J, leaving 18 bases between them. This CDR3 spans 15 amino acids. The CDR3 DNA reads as TGTGCCAGCAGCTTAGATTTAGGGGGAAGGAAGGCCCAGCATTTT. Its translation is CASSLDLGGRKAQHF.

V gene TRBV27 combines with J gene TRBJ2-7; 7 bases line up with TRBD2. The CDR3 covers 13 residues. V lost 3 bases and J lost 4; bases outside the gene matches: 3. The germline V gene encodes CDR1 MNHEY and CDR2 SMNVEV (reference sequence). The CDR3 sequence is CASSFGGTYEQYF. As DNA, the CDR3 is TGTGCCAGCAGTTTCGGGGGGACGTACGAGCAGTACTTC.